This T cell receptor (beta chain) is drawn from a study of T cell responses to AZD1222 COVID-19 vaccine. The V segment lost 3 bases and the J segment 2 bases; nucleotides outside the gene matches: 1. CDR3 length equals 14 residues. Germline loops: CDR1 GTSNPN, CDR2 SVGIG (reference sequence). Clones were read by immunoSEQ multiplex PCR, and TCRdb kept only the in-frame ones, dropping some. The sample has roughly 120,000 clones, over 75% seen once; the top ten hold around 20%. The source of this sequence is an adult in good health. The sample in question was peripheral blood, obtained on day 0 of MenACWY control vaccination. V and J are TRBV30 and TRBJ1-5; the match to TRBD1 covers 10 bases. DNA of the CDR3: TGTGCCTGGAGAGGGACAGGGGGCAATCAGCCCCAGCATTTT. Protein product: CAWRGTGGNQPQHF.